This TCR beta chain was sequenced during a study of blood T cell repertoires in COVID-19. Turning to the study itself: T cells, B-cell-depleted T cells, or PBMCs provided the cDNA or gDNA that served as material.

Germline assignment: CDR1 LNHNV and CDR2 YYDKDF (reference sequence). The V and J ends lost 0 bases and 4 bases respectively, with 16 bases between them. CDR3 length equals 17 residues. Profiling relied on immunoSEQ multiplex PCR, and the TCRdb table lists in-frame clones only, not all of them. The table records 450,000 to 500,000 clones, 75% to 90% of them present only once. This clone was detected ten times or more. Sequencing was performed on peripheral blood. The chain recombines TRBV15 with TRBJ1-5, with TRBD1 as a possible D gene (5 bases). This receptor was taken from a human donor in a cohort sampled during active COVID-19. CDR3 DNA sequence: TGTGCCACCAGCAGAGATTCAATAGACGGGGGGAATCAGCCCCAGCATTTT. Translating gives CATSRDSIDGGNQPQHF.